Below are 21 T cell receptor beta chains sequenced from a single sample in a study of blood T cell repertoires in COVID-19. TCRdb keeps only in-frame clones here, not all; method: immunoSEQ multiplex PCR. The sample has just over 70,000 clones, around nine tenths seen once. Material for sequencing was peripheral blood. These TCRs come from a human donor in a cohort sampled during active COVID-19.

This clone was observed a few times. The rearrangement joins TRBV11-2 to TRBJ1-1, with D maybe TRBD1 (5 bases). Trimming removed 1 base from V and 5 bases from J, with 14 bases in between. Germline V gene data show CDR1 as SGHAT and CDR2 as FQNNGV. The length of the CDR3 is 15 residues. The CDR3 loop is CASSLARGVGTEAFF. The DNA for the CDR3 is TGTGCCAGCAGCTTAGCTCGGGGGGTTGGTACTGAAGCTTTCTTT.

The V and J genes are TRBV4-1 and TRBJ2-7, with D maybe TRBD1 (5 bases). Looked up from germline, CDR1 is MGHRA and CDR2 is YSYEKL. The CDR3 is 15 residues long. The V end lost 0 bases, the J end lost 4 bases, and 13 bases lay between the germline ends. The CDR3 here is CASSQDRGWSYEQYF. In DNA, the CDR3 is TGCGCCAGCAGCCAAGATAGGGGTTGGTCATACGAGCAGTACTTC.

The CDR3 sequence: CASRLRGHHGYTF. CDR3 nucleotides: TGTGCAAGTCGCTTAAGGGGCCATCATGGCTACACCTTC. V gene TRBV12-2 combines with J gene TRBJ1-2; the DNA was not used to check the table's D call, TRBD1. TRBV12-2 represents a pseudogene. This CDR3 spans 13 amino acids.

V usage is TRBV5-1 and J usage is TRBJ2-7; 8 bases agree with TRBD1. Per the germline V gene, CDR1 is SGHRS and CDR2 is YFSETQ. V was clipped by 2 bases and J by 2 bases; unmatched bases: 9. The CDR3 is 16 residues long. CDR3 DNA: TGCGCCAGCAGCTTATCCGGGACAGGATCCCCCTACGAGCAGTACTTC. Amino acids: CASSLSGTGSPYEQYF.

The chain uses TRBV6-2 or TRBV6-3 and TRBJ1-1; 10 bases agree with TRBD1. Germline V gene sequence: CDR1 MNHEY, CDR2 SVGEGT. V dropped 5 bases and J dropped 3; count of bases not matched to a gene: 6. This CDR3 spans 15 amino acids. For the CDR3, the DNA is TGTGCCAGCAGTCTGATGGGGACAGGGGACACTGAAGCTTTCTTT. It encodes CASSLMGTGDTEAFF.

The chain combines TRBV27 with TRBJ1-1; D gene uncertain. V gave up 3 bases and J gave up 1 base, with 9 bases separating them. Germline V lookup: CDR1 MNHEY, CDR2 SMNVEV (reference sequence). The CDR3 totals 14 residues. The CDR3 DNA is TGTGCCAGCAGTTTCTCCGTCTCGAACACTGAAGCTTTCTTT. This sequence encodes CASSFSVSNTEAFF.

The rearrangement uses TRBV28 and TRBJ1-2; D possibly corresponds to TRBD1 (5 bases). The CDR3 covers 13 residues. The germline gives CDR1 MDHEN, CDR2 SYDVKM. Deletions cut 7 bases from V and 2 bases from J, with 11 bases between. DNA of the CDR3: TGTGCCAGCAACCTACAGGTGAACTATGGCTACACCTTC. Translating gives CASNLQVNYGYTF.

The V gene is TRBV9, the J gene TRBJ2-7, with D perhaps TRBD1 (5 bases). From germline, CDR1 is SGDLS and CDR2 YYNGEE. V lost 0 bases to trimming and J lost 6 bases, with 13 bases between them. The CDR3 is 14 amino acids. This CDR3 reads CASSVALQGPEQYF. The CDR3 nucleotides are TGTGCCAGCAGCGTAGCTTTGCAGGGCCCCGAGCAGTACTTC.

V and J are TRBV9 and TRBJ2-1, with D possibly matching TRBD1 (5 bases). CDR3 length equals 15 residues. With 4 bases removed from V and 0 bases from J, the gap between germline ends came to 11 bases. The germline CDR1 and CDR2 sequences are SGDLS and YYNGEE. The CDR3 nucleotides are TGTGCCAGCAGCCCCCCAGGGTCCTCCTACAATGAGCAGTTCTTC. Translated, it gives CASSPPGSSYNEQFF.

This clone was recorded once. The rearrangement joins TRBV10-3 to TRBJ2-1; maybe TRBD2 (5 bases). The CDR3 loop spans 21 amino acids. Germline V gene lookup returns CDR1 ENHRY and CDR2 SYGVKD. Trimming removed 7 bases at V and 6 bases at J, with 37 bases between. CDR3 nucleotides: TGTGCCATCACTCCTAAGCCCCGGGATGTCATTTACGCCGAAAGAATCAATGAGCAGTTCTTC. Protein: CAITPKPRDVIYAERINEQFF.

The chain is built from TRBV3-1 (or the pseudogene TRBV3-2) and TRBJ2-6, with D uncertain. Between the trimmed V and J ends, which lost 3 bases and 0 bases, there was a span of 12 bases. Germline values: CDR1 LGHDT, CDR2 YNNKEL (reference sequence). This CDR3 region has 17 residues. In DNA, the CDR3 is TGTGCCAGCAGCCAGTTAAAGGCTAGCTCTGGGGCCAACGTCCTGACTTTC. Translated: CASSQLKASSGANVLTF.

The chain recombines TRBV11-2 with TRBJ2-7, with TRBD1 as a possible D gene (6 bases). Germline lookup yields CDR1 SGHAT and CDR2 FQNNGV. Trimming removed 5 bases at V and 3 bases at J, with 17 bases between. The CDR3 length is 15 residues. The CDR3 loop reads CASSRLQGKLYEQYF. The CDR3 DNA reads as TGTGCCAGCAGCCGGTTACAGGGAAAACTCTACGAGCAGTACTTC.

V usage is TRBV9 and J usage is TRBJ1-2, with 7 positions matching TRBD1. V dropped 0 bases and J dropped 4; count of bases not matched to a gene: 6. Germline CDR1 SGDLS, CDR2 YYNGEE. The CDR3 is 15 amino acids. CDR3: CASSVGGTVIYGYTF. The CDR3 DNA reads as TGTGCCAGCAGCGTAGGGGGGACAGTCATCTATGGCTACACCTTC. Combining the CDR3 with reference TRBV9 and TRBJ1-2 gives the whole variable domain DSGVTQTPKHLITATGQRVTLRCSPRSGDLSVYWYQQSLDQGLQFLIQYYNGEERAKGNILERFSAQQFPDLHSELNLSSLELGDSALYFCASSVGGTVIYGYTFGSGTRLTVV.

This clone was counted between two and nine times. DNA of the CDR3: TGTGCCAGCAGAACCACTCACGAGCAGTACTTC. Its protein product is CASRTTHEQYF. J is TRBJ2-7 and V is TRBV27; D unclear. This CDR3 contains 11 residues. V lost 6 bases, J lost 5 bases, and 8 bases lay in between. The germline V gene encodes CDR1 MNHEY and CDR2 SMNVEV (reference sequence).

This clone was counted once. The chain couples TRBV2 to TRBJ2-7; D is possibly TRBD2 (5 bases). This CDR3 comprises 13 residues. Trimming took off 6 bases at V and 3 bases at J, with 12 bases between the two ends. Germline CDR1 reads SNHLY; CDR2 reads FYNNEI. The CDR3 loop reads CASRAGTYYEQYF. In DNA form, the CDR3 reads TGTGCCAGCAGGGCGGGCACCTACTACGAGCAGTACTTC. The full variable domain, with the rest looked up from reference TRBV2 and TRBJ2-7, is EPEVTQTPSHQVTQMGQEVILRCVPISNHLYFYWYRQILGQKVEFLVSFYNNEISEKSEIFDDQFSVERPDGSNFTLKIRSTKLEDSAMYFCASRAGTYYEQYFGPGTRLTVT.

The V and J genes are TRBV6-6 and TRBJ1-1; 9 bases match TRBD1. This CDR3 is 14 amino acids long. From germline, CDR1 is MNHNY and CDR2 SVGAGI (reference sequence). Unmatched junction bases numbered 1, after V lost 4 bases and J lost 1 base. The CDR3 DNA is TGTGCCAGCAGTTTACAGGGGGCGAACACTGAAGCTTTCTTT. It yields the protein CASSLQGANTEAFF.

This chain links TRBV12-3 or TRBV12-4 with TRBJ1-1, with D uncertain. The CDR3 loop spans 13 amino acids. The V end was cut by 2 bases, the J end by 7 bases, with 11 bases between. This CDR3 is CASSLSRLHEAFF. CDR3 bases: TGTGCCAGCAGTTTAAGTCGGTTGCATGAAGCTTTCTTT.

The CDR3 DNA follows: TGTGCCAGCAGTTTAGGAAGACAGGGCCGCATGAACACTGAAGCTTTCTTT. Its protein product is CASSLGRQGRMNTEAFF. V and J are TRBV28 and TRBJ1-1; 7 nucleotides agree with TRBD1. From germline, CDR1 is MDHEN and CDR2 SYDVKM. The V and J ends lost 2 bases and 0 bases, in that order; junction bases with no gene match: 9. CDR3 length: 17 amino acids.

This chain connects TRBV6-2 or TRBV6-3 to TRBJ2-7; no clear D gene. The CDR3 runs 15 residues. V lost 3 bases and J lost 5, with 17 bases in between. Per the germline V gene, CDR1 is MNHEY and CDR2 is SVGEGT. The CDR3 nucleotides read TGTGCCAGCAGTTATCCAGCCGAGGCGGTTCACGAGCAGTACTTC. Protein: CASSYPAEAVHEQYF.

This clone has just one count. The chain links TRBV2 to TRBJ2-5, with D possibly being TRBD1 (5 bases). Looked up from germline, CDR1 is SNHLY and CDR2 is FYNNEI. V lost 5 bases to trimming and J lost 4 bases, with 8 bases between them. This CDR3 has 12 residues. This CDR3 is CASSRGGETQYF. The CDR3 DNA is TGTGCCAGCAGTAGGGGCGGAGAGACCCAGTACTTC.

For the CDR3, the DNA is TGTGCCTGGAGTGTAGACAGGGCGAGCTCCTACGAGCAGTACTTC. Protein: CAWSVDRASSYEQYF. The V and J genes are TRBV30 and TRBJ2-7, with TRBD1 identical over 7 bases. Trimming at V came to 0 bases and at J to 0 bases, leaving 5 bases not matched to a gene. Germline V gene sequence: CDR1 GTSNPN, CDR2 SVGIG (reference sequence). This CDR3 contains 15 residues.